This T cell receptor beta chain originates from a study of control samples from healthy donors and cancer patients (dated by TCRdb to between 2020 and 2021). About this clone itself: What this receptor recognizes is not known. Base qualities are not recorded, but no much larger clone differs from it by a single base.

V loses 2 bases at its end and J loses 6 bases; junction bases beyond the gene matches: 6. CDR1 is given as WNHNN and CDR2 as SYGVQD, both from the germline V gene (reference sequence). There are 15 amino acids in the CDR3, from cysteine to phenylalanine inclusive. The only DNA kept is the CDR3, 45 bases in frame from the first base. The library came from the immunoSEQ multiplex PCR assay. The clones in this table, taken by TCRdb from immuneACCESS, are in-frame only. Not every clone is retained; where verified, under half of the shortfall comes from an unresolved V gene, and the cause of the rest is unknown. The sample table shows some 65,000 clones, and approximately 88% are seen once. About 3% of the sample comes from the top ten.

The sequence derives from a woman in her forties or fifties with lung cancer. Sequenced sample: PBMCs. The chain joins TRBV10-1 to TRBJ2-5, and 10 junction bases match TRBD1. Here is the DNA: TGCGCCAGCAGTGAGCCGGGGACAGGGGCCAAGACCCAGTACTTC. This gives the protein CASSEPGTGAKTQYF.